This T cell receptor beta chain was sequenced during a study of CD8+CD57+ T cells in acquired aplastic anemia. Study in general: The study obtained an average of roughly 2.9 ug of DNA from sorted CD4+ and CD8+ cells. Healthy donor sequencing depth: 9.5 million to 10.8 million CD4+, fewer than 12 million CD8+ reads. Overall study results and limits: The study identified around 28 CD8+ CDR3 sequences shared by patients and controls. The study found no significant CD8+ Simpson's diversity difference between patients and controls.

This clonotype occurred many times. Its matching antigen is unknown. Looked up from germline, CDR1 is SNHLY and CDR2 is FYNNEI. Unmatched junction bases numbered 8, after V lost 5 bases and J lost 7 bases. The CDR3 is 15 residues long. According to the study, genomic DNA was the template for TCR beta VDJ and CDR3 profiling. TCRdb passed the reads through MiXCR, listing each CDR3 protein once. This table holds about 210,000 distinct CDR3 sequences, roughly 35% found once. The specimen was sorted CD4+, CD8+, or CD8+CD57+ T cells (not recorded which) from PBMCs. This clonotype was obtained from a human donor in good health, serving as a control. This chain connects TRBV2 to TRBJ1-6; the match to TRBD1 covers 7 bases. Written as DNA, the CDR3 is TGTGCCAGCAGTTCGACAGGGACCCAAAATTCACCCCTCCACTTT. Amino acids: CASSSTGTQNSPLHF.